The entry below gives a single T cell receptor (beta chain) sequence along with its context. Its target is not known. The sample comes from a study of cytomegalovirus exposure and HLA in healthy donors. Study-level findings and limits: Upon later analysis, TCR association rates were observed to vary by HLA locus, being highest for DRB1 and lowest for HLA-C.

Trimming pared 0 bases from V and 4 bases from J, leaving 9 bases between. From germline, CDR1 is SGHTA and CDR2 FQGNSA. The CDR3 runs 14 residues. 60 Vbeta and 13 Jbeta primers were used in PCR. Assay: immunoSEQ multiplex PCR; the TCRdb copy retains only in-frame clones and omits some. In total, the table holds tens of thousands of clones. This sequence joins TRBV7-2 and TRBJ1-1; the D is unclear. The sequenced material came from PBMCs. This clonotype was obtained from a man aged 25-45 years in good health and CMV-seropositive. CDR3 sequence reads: CASSLATAGTEAFF. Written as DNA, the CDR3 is TGTGCCAGCAGCTTAGCGACGGCGGGCACTGAAGCTTTCTTT.